This T cell receptor beta chain was captured by sequencing in a study of blood T cell repertoires in COVID-19. Background on the study: Nucleic acid was either cDNA or gDNA, and it came from T cells, B-cell-depleted T cells, or PBMCs.

The junction had 19 bases not matched to a gene; V was cut back by 6 bases and J by 12 bases. Germline V gene data show CDR1 as MDHEN and CDR2 as SYDVKM. The CDR3 has 16 residues. In the study's own analysis: Using reference gene primer amplification, nucleated cell counts were estimated. Using immunoSEQ multiplex PCR, the repertoire was profiled, and TCRdb retains in-frame clones only, with some absent. Clone size and V and J calls were adopted from that table, with D and trimming inferred from the DNA. The sample includes about 98,000 clones, around 85% of them seen just once. Sequences were obtained from peripheral blood. The TCR originated in a woman at least 80 years old with acute or convalescent COVID-19. V gene TRBV28 combines with J gene TRBJ1-4, with 7 bases identical to TRBD1. DNA for the CDR3: TGTGCCAGCAGGGATCCTGGGACAGCGGATACGGGAGAACTGTTTTTT. Its protein is CASRDPGTADTGELFF.